Each of the 26 T cell receptor beta chains below was sequenced from the same sample in a study of T cells in Graves' hyperthyroidism and ophthalmopathy. It was RNA transcripts that yielded the amplified TCR beta CDR3 regions. Initially, a first-round RT-PCR of the TCR CDR3 employed the HTBI primer set. TCRdb itself ran the multiplex PCR reads through MiXCR, one entry per CDR3 protein. Of 250,000 or so distinct CDR3 sequences in the sample, roughly 15% were seen once. Source material: blood. Receptors originate from a woman in her forties or fifties with Graves' hyperthyroidism that later progressed to Graves' ophthalmopathy.

The chain employs TRBV15 and TRBJ2-1; weak D call: TRBD1 (6 bases). The germline gives CDR1 LNHNV, CDR2 YYDKDF (reference sequence). V was pared by 3 bases and J by 6 bases, with 18 bases between. The CDR3 consists of 16 residues. As DNA, the CDR3 is TGTGCCACCAGCAGGTCCCGGACAGACCTCTCCAATGAGCAGTTCTTC. Encoded protein: CATSRSRTDLSNEQFF.

The rearrangement links TRBV4-1 to TRBJ1-5; TRBD1 aligns across 8 bases. Germline V CDR1 and CDR2: MGHRA, YSYEKL. CDR3 size: 15 residues. Trimming took 2 bases from V and 7 from J; bases not matched to a gene: 7. The CDR3 sequence: CASSQLTGGGQPQHF. For the CDR3, the DNA is TGCGCCAGCAGCCAACTAACAGGGGGTGGGCAGCCCCAGCATTTT.

This clonotype was picked up a small number of times. The chain recombines TRBV19 with TRBJ1-2, with TRBD1 matching over 7 bases. Germline V CDR1 and CDR2: LNHDA, SQIVND (reference sequence). V shed 5 bases, J shed 2 bases, and the junction held 5 bases outside the gene matches. The CDR3 extends over 14 amino acids. CDR3 in amino acids: CASSVETGNYGYTF. Here the CDR3 DNA reads TGTGCCAGTAGTGTCGAGACAGGGAACTATGGCTACACCTTC.

V usage is TRBV3-1 and J usage is TRBJ1-2; 10 bases are shared with TRBD1. The CDR3 has 17 residues. CDR1 and CDR2 from the germline V gene are LGHDT and YNNKEL (reference sequence). The trim removed 4 bases at V and 6 bases at J, leaving 14 bases unmatched. CDR3 protein: CASSRRTGGRGAHGYTF. CDR3 nucleotide sequence: TGTGCCAGCAGCCGCCGGACAGGGGGTCGGGGGGCTCATGGCTACACCTTC.

This clonotype was seen at least ten times. This chain uses TRBV28 with TRBJ1-2; D uncertain. The germline CDR1 and CDR2 sequences are MDHEN and SYDVKM. This CDR3 region has 12 residues. V was clipped by 3 bases and J by 5 bases, with 7 bases between them. CDR3 sequence: CASSFTEYGYTF. CDR3 bases: TGTGCCAGCAGTTTTACGGAATATGGCTACACCTTC.

This clonotype appeared many times. V gene TRBV2 combines with J gene TRBJ2-1; D not resolved. Germline assignment: CDR1 SNHLY and CDR2 FYNNEI. The V end lost 4 bases, the J end lost 7 bases, and 11 bases lay between the germline ends. This CDR3 region has 13 residues. CDR3 bases: TGTGCCAGCAGTGGCCAACTACAGAATGAGCAGTTCTTC. Protein: CASSGQLQNEQFF.

This clonotype appeared many times. The chain is built from TRBV10-1 and TRBJ1-5; the match to TRBD1 covers 7 bases. Germline trimming cut 5 bases from V and 9 bases from J; bases unmatched to any gene: 4. Germline V gene data show CDR1 as WNHNN and CDR2 as SYGVQD (reference sequence). The CDR3 consists of 12 residues. The DNA for the CDR3 is TGCGCCAGCAGTTACCAGGGGGGGCCCCAGCATTTT. It yields the protein CASSYQGGPQHF.

This clonotype was counted many times. The chain couples TRBV28 to TRBJ2-1, with D unresolved. Trimming took 6 bases from V and 0 from J, leaving 12 bases between them. The length of the CDR3 is 15 residues. Germline CDR1 is MDHEN and CDR2 is SYDVKM. The CDR3: CASSPRFNSYNEQFF. CDR3 nucleotide sequence: TGTGCCAGCAGCCCCCGATTTAACTCCTACAATGAGCAGTTCTTC. The full variable domain, in which reference TRBV28 and TRBJ2-1 provide the parts outside the CDR3, is DVKVTQSSRYLVKRTGEKVFLECVQDMDHENMFWYRQDPGLGLRLIYFSYDVKMKEKGDIPEGYSVSREKKERFSLILESASTNQTSMYLCASSPRFNSYNEQFFGPGTRLTVL.

In regard to this clonotype: This may come from a read error, since a much larger clone is one base off. The genes are TRBV6-2 or TRBV6-3 and TRBJ1-2; TRBD1 might be the D (5 bases). The CDR3 spans 13 residues. The germline V gene encodes CDR1 MNHEY and CDR2 SVGEGT. CDR3 protein: CAGRDEWGGGYTF. DNA of the CDR3: TGTGCCGGCAGAGACGAGTGGGGCGGTGGCTACACCTTC.

This clonotype has ten or more counts. V is TRBV7-8 and J is TRBJ2-7; either TRBD1 or TRBD2 may fit D (6 bases each). The V and J ends lost 5 bases and 5 bases respectively, with 16 bases between them. The CDR3 runs 14 residues. Germline V CDR1 and CDR2: SGHVS, FQNEAQ. The CDR3 is CASSLIQGRNEQYF. The CDR3 region has the DNA TGTGCCAGCAGCCTAATTCAGGGGAGGAACGAGCAGTACTTC.

The chain carries TRBV28 and TRBJ1-1; D is possibly TRBD1 (5 bases). V lost 2 bases to trimming and J lost 1 base, with 8 bases between them. The CDR3 has 14 amino acids. CDR1 is MDHEN, CDR2 SYDVKM, per germline. CDR3 in amino acids: CASSLIGGNTEAFF. The CDR3 region has the DNA TGTGCCAGCAGTTTAATTGGGGGGAACACTGAAGCTTTCTTT.

The CDR3 DNA reads TGTGCCAGCAGTCCGACATCGTCTGGAAACACCATATATTTT. Amino acids: CASSPTSSGNTIYF. The chain joins TRBV12-3 or TRBV12-4 to TRBJ1-3; D is ambiguous. The CDR3 loop spans 14 amino acids. Trimming left V 5 bases short and J 1 base short, with 9 bases between.

This clonotype has ten or more counts. This chain joins TRBV7-2 and TRBJ2-7; the match to TRBD2 covers 10 bases. In germline, CDR1 is SGHTA, CDR2 FQGNSA. The CDR3 runs 13 residues. Trimming at V came to 5 bases and at J to 6 bases, leaving 4 bases not matched to a gene. This CDR3 is CASSPLAGAEQYF. The CDR3 bases are TGTGCCAGCAGCCCGCTAGCGGGAGCCGAGCAGTACTTC.

This clonotype was picked up many times. V is TRBV6-5 and J is TRBJ2-3; weak D call: TRBD1 (6 bases). Germline V gene sequence: CDR1 MNHEY, CDR2 SVGAGI. Between the trimmed V and J ends, which lost 0 bases and 0 bases, there was a span of 16 bases. This CDR3 has 18 amino acids. CDR3 protein: CASSYSGVGGRSTDTQYF. CDR3 sequence (DNA): TGTGCCAGCAGTTACTCGGGTGTAGGGGGTCGAAGCACAGATACGCAGTATTTT.

This clonotype was counted many times. The chain is built from TRBV5-1 and TRBJ1-5; D unclear. In germline, CDR1 is SGHRS, CDR2 YFSETQ. The V and J ends lost 4 bases and 7 bases respectively, with 18 bases between them. The CDR3 runs 15 residues. CDR3 DNA sequence: TGCGCCAGCAGCCCATCCCCAGGAGGTTGGCAGCCCCAGCATTTT. Encoded protein: CASSPSPGGWQPQHF.

This clonotype was counted at least ten times. The V call is TRBV7-9, the J call TRBJ2-3; tentatively, D is TRBD2 (6 bases). Germline assignment: CDR1 SEHNR and CDR2 FQNEAQ (reference sequence). The CDR3 is 15 residues long. Trimming stripped 0 bases from V and 5 bases from J, with 12 bases between. CDR3 region: CASSLAGGAGDTQYF. The CDR3 DNA reads TGTGCCAGCAGCTTAGCGGGAGGAGCTGGAGATACGCAGTATTTT.

The chain's CDR3 is CSVSLRNTEAFF. In nucleotides, the CDR3 is TGCAGCGTCTCCTTACGGAACACTGAAGCTTTCTTT. The V call is TRBV29-1, the J call TRBJ1-1; D is uncertain. This CDR3 spans 12 amino acids. V lost 6 bases, J lost 1 base, and 9 bases lay in between. Germline CDR1 reads SQVTM; CDR2 reads ANQGSEA. Variable domain in full (rest from reference TRBV29-1 and TRBJ1-1): SAVISQKPSRDICQRGTSLTIQCQVDSQVTMMFWYRQQPGQSLTLIATANQGSEATYESGFVIDKFPISRPNLTFSTLTVSNMSPEDSSIYLCSVSLRNTEAFFGQGTRLTVV.

Concerning this clonotype: The final CDR3 position lacks the conserved phenylalanine or tryptophan, pointing to a likely read error. The chain combines TRBV5-1 with TRBJ1-1; D gene unclear. V gave up 4 bases and J gave up 1 base, with 23 bases separating them. Germline loops: CDR1 SGHRS, CDR2 YFSETQ. CDR3 length: 18 residues. DNA for the CDR3: TGCGCCAGCAGCCCCTTAGGGCTCCAAGGAACGGGGAACACTGAAGCTTTCCTT. The encoded protein is CASSPLGLQGTGNTEAFL.

The chain has TRBV7-9 and TRBJ1-1; 7 bases map to TRBD1. This CDR3 contains 13 residues. Germline CDR1 reads SEHNR; CDR2 reads FQNEAQ (reference sequence). The trim removed 2 bases at V and 6 bases at J, leaving 3 bases unmatched. CDR3 nucleotide sequence: TGTGCCAGCAGCTTACAGGGGGTGCCTGAAGCTTTCTTT. Its protein product is CASSLQGVPEAFF.

As to this clonotype: This clone may be a read error of a much larger clone one base away. The rearrangement joins TRBV30 to TRBJ2-5; TRBD1 matches 8 bases. The germline gives CDR1 GTSNPN, CDR2 SVGIG (reference sequence). With 4 bases clipped from V and 3 bases from J, the junction kept 4 bases outside the gene matches. The CDR3 runs to 13 residues. For the CDR3, the DNA is TGTGCCTGGATGAGGACAGGGAAAGAGACCCAGTACTTC. Protein product: CAWMRTGKETQYF.

This clonotype was counted ten times or more. This sequence joins TRBV30 and TRBJ2-7, with 8 bases lining up with TRBD1. With 5 bases clipped from V and 0 bases from J, the junction kept 9 bases outside the gene matches. This CDR3 is built from 15 residues. Germline-derived CDR1 and CDR2 are GTSNPN and SVGIG (reference sequence). The CDR3, as DNA: TGTGCCTGGTCCCAACCCAGGGGGCGCTCCTACGAGCAGTACTTC. Translation gives CAWSQPRGRSYEQYF.

This clonotype was observed at least ten times. This chain joins TRBV12-3 or TRBV12-4 and TRBJ2-1; TRBD2 matches at 10 bases. Unmatched junction bases numbered 4, after V lost 0 bases and J lost 2 bases. The CDR3 sequence is 17 residues long. The CDR3 sequence is CASSLARTSGPYNEQFF. CDR3 bases: TGTGCCAGCAGTTTAGCCAGGACTAGCGGCCCCTACAATGAGCAGTTCTTC.

This clonotype was seen ten or more times. The gene calls are TRBV3-1 and TRBJ2-1; D might be TRBD2 (5 bases). In germline, CDR1 is LGHDT, CDR2 YNNKEL (reference sequence). V lost 1 base, J lost 4 bases, and 11 bases lay in between. This CDR3 contains 15 residues. CDR3 DNA sequence: TGTGCCAGCAGCCAAGGAAGCGGAGCATACAATGAGCAGTTCTTC. Translating it yields CASSQGSGAYNEQFF.

This clonotype occurred many times. J is TRBJ2-2 and V is TRBV6-5; D is ambiguous. Per germline, CDR1 MNHEY and CDR2 SVGAGI. The V and J ends lost 3 bases and 4 bases respectively, with 12 bases between them. The CDR3 sequence is 15 residues long. CDR3 amino acids: CASSYGVKPTGELFF. DNA of the CDR3: TGTGCCAGCAGTTATGGAGTCAAACCCACCGGGGAGCTGTTTTTT.

This clonotype was seen many times. The chain combines TRBV27 with TRBJ1-1; possibly TRBD1 for D (6 bases). Germline values: CDR1 MNHEY, CDR2 SMNVEV (reference sequence). The CDR3 has 16 amino acids. V lost 8 bases to trimming and J lost 3 bases, with 22 bases between them. The CDR3 nucleotides are TGTGCCAGCCACAACAGGGAGAGTTACCTTTACACTGAAGCTTTCTTT. This gives the protein CASHNRESYLYTEAFF.

This clonotype was observed many times. The chain has TRBV11-3 and TRBJ2-5, with TRBD1 matching 7 bases. The CDR3 has 14 amino acids. Germline assignment: CDR1 SGHNT and CDR2 YENEEA. Germline trimming cut 5 bases from V and 1 base from J; bases unmatched to any gene: 4. CDR3 sequence: CASSPRQGQETQYF. The DNA for the CDR3 is TGTGCCAGCAGCCCTCGACAGGGCCAAGAGACCCAGTACTTC.